The 12 T cell receptor beta chains listed next were all sequenced from one sample in a study of T-cell memory formation after mild COVID-19. TCRdb passed the 5' RACE reads through MiXCR, listing each CDR3 protein once. Here the sample spans around 530,000 distinct CDR3 sequences, less than 25% being singletons. Sample: PBMCs or a T cell subset sorted from them (not recorded which). These receptors all come from an adult woman who had mild COVID-19 (a few samples of this study predate the infection). Cell type and time point are not known.

This clonotype has more than one count but fewer than ten. This chain connects TRBV7-2 to TRBJ2-7; D may be TRBD1 or TRBD2 (5 bases each). V lost 4 bases to trimming and J lost 6 bases, with 16 bases between them. The CDR3 totals 14 residues. Germline-derived CDR1 and CDR2 are SGHTA and FQGNSA. The CDR3 reads CASSSSPRETEQYF. The CDR3 DNA sequence: TGTGCCAGCAGCTCCTCCCCCAGGGAGACCGAGCAGTACTTC.

This clonotype turned up a few times. V and J are TRBV7-2 and TRBJ2-3, with D perhaps TRBD2 (6 bases). CDR3 length: 16 amino acids. Germline values: CDR1 SGHTA, CDR2 FQGNSA. V lost 3 bases and J 1 base, leaving 14 bases between the germline ends. CDR3 DNA: TGTGCCAGCAGCTTTGGAGGCGGGAAGGGCACAGATACGCAGTATTTT. It specifies CASSFGGGKGTDTQYF.

This clonotype has more than one count but fewer than ten. The chain has TRBV3-1 and TRBJ2-7; D not certain. The V and J ends lost 3 bases and 0 bases respectively, with 9 bases between them. CDR1 and CDR2 from the germline V gene are LGHDT and YNNKEL (reference sequence). CDR3 length: 14 residues. CDR3 bases: TGTGCCAGCAGCCACGGATCGAACTCCTACGAGCAGTACTTC. It is translated as CASSHGSNSYEQYF.

This clonotype was observed a few times. The CDR3, as DNA: TGCGCCAGCAGCCCCGGCACTCTCCGGGACCGGCGCACAGATACGCAGTATTTT. Translation: CASSPGTLRDRRTDTQYF. This chain links TRBV5-1 with TRBJ2-3; the D call may be TRBD1 or TRBD2 (5 bases each). The CDR3 runs 18 residues. V gave up 4 bases and J gave up 1 base, with 22 bases separating them. The germline V gene has CDR1 SGHRS and CDR2 YFSETQ.

The chain uses TRBV5-1 and TRBJ2-6; D remains unclear. The CDR3 consists of 17 residues. Trimming removed 0 bases from V and 0 bases from J, with 10 bases in between. Germline lookup yields CDR1 SGHRS and CDR2 YFSETQ. The CDR3 sequence: CASSLAAIGSGANVLTF. The CDR3 DNA reads as TGCGCCAGCAGCTTGGCAGCTATTGGCTCTGGGGCCAACGTCCTGACTTTC.

The CDR3 protein is CSATTGTYNEQFF. The CDR3 bases are TGCAGTGCTACGACGGGGACCTACAATGAGCAGTTCTTC. The chain combines TRBV20-1 with TRBJ2-1, with D perhaps matching TRBD2 (5 bases). Per the germline V gene, CDR1 is DFQATT and CDR2 is SNEGSKA (reference sequence). V shed 4 bases and J shed 2 bases, with 9 bases lying between them. The CDR3 totals 13 residues.

This clonotype appeared a few times. This chain uses TRBV29-1 with TRBJ2-1; the match to TRBD1 covers 11 bases. Looked up from germline, CDR1 is SQVTM and CDR2 is ANQGSEA. The trim removed 4 bases at V and 7 bases at J, leaving 9 bases unmatched. The CDR3 length is 15 residues. The CDR3 DNA reads as TGCAGCGTTGTGGACAGGGGGCATATCGGGAATGAGCAGTTCTTC. The encoded protein is CSVVDRGHIGNEQFF.

J is TRBJ2-7 and V is TRBV3-1; tentatively, D is TRBD1 or TRBD2 (5 bases each). Deletions cut 5 bases from V and 3 bases from J, with 17 bases between. Germline loops: CDR1 LGHDT, CDR2 YNNKEL (reference sequence). The CDR3 is 15 amino acids. CDR3 nucleotides: TGTGCCAGCAGCAACACGGCCGGGGCCCTCTACGAGCAGTACTTC. As protein: CASSNTAGALYEQYF.

The sample holds a few counts of this clonotype. This chain connects TRBV5-1 to TRBJ1-1; TRBD1 is a possible D gene (5 bases). The CDR3 runs 12 residues. The V end lost 0 bases, the J end lost 8 bases, and 8 bases lay between the germline ends. The germline V gene has CDR1 SGHRS and CDR2 YFSETQ. For the CDR3, the DNA is TGCGCCAGCAGCTTGGTCGAGGGGGAAGCTTTCTTT. Amino acid sequence: CASSLVEGEAFF. Supplemented by reference TRBV5-1 and TRBJ1-1, the full variable domain reads KAGVTQTPRYLIKTRGQQVTLSCSPISGHRSVSWYQQTPGQGLQFLFEYFSETQRNKGNFPGRFSGRQFSNSRSEMNVSTLELGDSALYLCASSLVEGEAFFGQGTRLTVV.

The chain combines TRBV6-5 with TRBJ2-7; 11 bases fit TRBD2. The germline V gene has CDR1 MNHEY and CDR2 SVGAGI. This CDR3 region has 18 residues. J lost 7 bases, V lost 6 bases, and 20 bases had no gene match. The CDR3 reads CASSTSDLVAGGLGEQYF. The CDR3 DNA sequence: TGTGCCAGCAGCACCAGTGACCTCGTAGCGGGAGGGCTGGGTGAGCAGTACTTC.

This clonotype was observed a handful of times. The V and J genes are TRBV5-1 and TRBJ2-1; either TRBD1 or TRBD2 may supply D (5 bases each). V was clipped by 2 bases and J by 7 bases, with 13 bases between them. The length of the CDR3 is 14 residues. Germline V gene data show CDR1 as SGHRS and CDR2 as YFSETQ. The chain's CDR3 is CASSFEGHRNEQFF. As DNA, the CDR3 is TGCGCCAGCAGCTTTGAGGGCCACAGGAATGAGCAGTTCTTC.

The table lists this clonotype with a few counts. The chain has TRBV25-1 and TRBJ2-1; 10 bases are a match to TRBD2. Germline V gene data show CDR1 as MGHDK and CDR2 as SYGVNS. The V and J ends lost 2 bases and 2 bases, in that order; junction bases with no gene match: 6. This CDR3 is built from 17 residues. The CDR3: CASSETWLAGAYNEQFF. The CDR3 DNA is TGTGCCAGCAGTGAAACATGGCTAGCGGGAGCCTACAATGAGCAGTTCTTC.